This TCR beta chain was sequenced during a study of patients and donors after allogeneic stem cell transplantation. This CDR3 has 15 residues. Germline CDR1 is MGHRA and CDR2 is YSYEKL. V was clipped by 1 base and J by 4 bases; unmatched bases: 5. TCRdb called the RT-PCR reads again in MiXCR, with one record for every CDR3 protein. This table holds around 240,000 distinct CDR3 sequences, 13% to 15% found once. Sequenced material: blood, either unsorted or a sorted T cell fraction (not recorded which). The origin of this receptor is a human donor who was either an allogeneic HSCT recipient or a stem cell or donor lymphocyte infusion donor (not recorded which). It is not recorded whose cells these are; they may come from a transplant donor. V and J are TRBV4-1 and TRBJ2-5; 8 bases are shared with TRBD2. The CDR3 DNA follows: TGCGCCAGCAGCCAAGTCGGGACTAGGGCAGAGACCCAGTACTTC. Its protein product is CASSQVGTRAETQYF.